This T cell receptor (beta chain) emerged from a study of OX40 agonist ivuxolimab in advanced cancers. V was pared by 7 bases and J by 0 bases, with 13 bases between. This CDR3 has 15 amino acids. The germline V gene has CDR1 MNHNS and CDR2 SASEGT. Sequencing used immunoSEQ multiplex PCR; TCRdb keeps in-frame clones, though not all of them. This table has approximately 66,000 clones, 85% appearing once. The TCR originated in an adult with an advanced solid tumor such as melanoma, head and neck, liver or kidney cancer. Sample: CD4+ or CD8+ T cells sorted from blood, taken in a trial of the OX40 agonist ivuxolimab. The chain carries TRBV6-1 and TRBJ2-1; D not certain. This CDR3 reads CASTVEPSSYNEQFF. The DNA for the CDR3 is TGTGCCAGCACCGTAGAACCGAGCTCCTACAATGAGCAGTTCTTC.